These T cell receptor beta chains were read from a single sample in a study of blood T cell repertoires in COVID-19. TCRdb's copy holds only in-frame clones and misses some; the assay was immunoSEQ multiplex PCR. The sample includes 70,000 to 95,000 clones, around 92% of them seen just once. The sample taken for sequencing was peripheral blood. All receptors come from a woman between 55 and 75 years old with active COVID-19. Both conserved end residues are part of each CDR3. Fields, in order: clone size, D gene, V gene, J gene, CDR3 length, CDR3 protein. D genes are given only for firm matches. Part of the rows lack a size; the others show once, few, many or a class for expanded clones.

>NA|NA|TRBV30|TRBJ2-7|13
CAWSDSPPDEQYF
>NA|NA|TRBV19|TRBJ2-2|15
CASSALQGHTGELFF
>NA|TRBD1|TRBV6-5|TRBJ2-7|15
CASSYSTGRRYEQYF
>NA|TRBD2|TRBV7-3|TRBJ2-3|23
CASSLIRYPLLAGGGTGTDTQYF
>NA|TRBD2|TRBV29-1|TRBJ2-1|15
CSVARLAGGPGEQFF
>NA|TRBD1|TRBV28|TRBJ1-4|16
CASSLLGTGTNEKLFF
>NA|NA|TRBV6-5|TRBJ2-7|13
CASSLDREYEQYF
>NA|NA|TRBV28|TRBJ1-2|14
CASSSATANYGYTF
>NA|TRBD2|TRBV12-3/TRBV12-4|TRBJ2-1|13
CASKGLAGDEQFF
>NA|NA|TRBV5-1|TRBJ1-3|13
CASSLQSGNTIYF
>NA|NA|TRBV4-1|TRBJ2-5|15
CASSQATRVGETQYF
>NA|TRBD2|TRBV19|TRBJ2-5|14
CASSILAGPQTQYF
>NA|NA|TRBV11-2|TRBJ1-4|15
CASSLGVGGNEKLFF
>few|NA|TRBV4-1|TRBJ1-2|14
CASSQAGAPRGYTF
>NA|NA|TRBV19|TRBJ2-7|18
CASSIDLRDTQTPYEQYF
>NA|NA|TRBV5-4|TRBJ2-2|17
CASSPLRAGSNTGELFF
>few|NA|TRBV29-1|TRBJ2-5|13
CSVEAHPGETQYF
>NA|TRBD1|TRBV10-3|TRBJ1-1|15
CAISPGQARGTEAFF
>NA|TRBD2|TRBV10-2|TRBJ2-1|17
CASSVGLAGLVDNEQFF
>NA|TRBD1|TRBV5-6|TRBJ2-7|13
CASSRDRESEQYF
>NA|NA|TRBV14|TRBJ1-1|12
CASSQGSRGAFF
>NA|NA|TRBV10-3|TRBJ1-5|16
CAISESPGNSNQPQHF
>once|NA|TRBV30|TRBJ2-3|11
CAWRGEDTQYF
>NA|NA|TRBV20-1|TRBJ1-2|10
CSARAYGYTF
>NA|NA|TRBV4-1|TRBJ1-5|16
CASSQEGAYSNQPQHF
>NA|TRBD2|TRBV27|TRBJ2-1|13
CASTGGGSNEQFF
>NA|TRBD2|TRBV5-1|TRBJ2-2|16
CASSFGTSGYTGELFF
>NA|NA|TRBV6-5|TRBJ1-1|15
CASSYGAGVNTEAFF
>NA|NA|TRBV10-1|TRBJ1-6|18
CASSDGFTLVSYNSPLHF
>NA|NA|TRBV10-3|TRBJ1-1|12
CAISELQAEAFF
>once|TRBD1|TRBV19|TRBJ1-6|14
CASSWDREGSPLHF
>NA|NA|TRBV28|TRBJ1-2|15
CASGSLAGTNYGYTF
>NA|NA|TRBV19|TRBJ1-3|15
CASSIGQGAGNTIYF
>NA|TRBD2|TRBV19|TRBJ2-3|15
CASSIVGGAEDTQYF
>NA|TRBD2|TRBV7-2|TRBJ2-5|14
CASSSGLAGGTQYF
>NA|NA|TRBV28|TRBJ1-2|14
CASSLGGSREGYTF
>NA|TRBD2|TRBV7-3|TRBJ2-1|14
CASSLSLGGDEQFF
>NA|TRBD2|TRBV9|TRBJ2-3|14
CASSPLAGLDTQYF
>NA|NA|TRBV2|TRBJ2-3|14
CASTWASPTDTQYF
>once|TRBD1|TRBV18|TRBJ2-7|14
CASSPAQGAYEQYF
>NA|NA|TRBV28|TRBJ2-7|14
CASSFAGISYEQYF
>NA|TRBD1|TRBV5-5|TRBJ1-1|15
CASSGGTGVGTEAFF
>NA|NA|TRBV9|TRBJ2-7|14
CASSVNTGNYEQYF
>NA|TRBD2|TRBV6-5|TRBJ2-7|15
CASSMGGAGPYEQYF
>NA|NA|TRBV11-3|TRBJ2-1|14
CASSFGRGWNEQFF
>NA|TRBD1|TRBV6-5|TRBJ1-3|14
CASRTGQSGNTIYF
>few|TRBD1|TRBV5-6|TRBJ2-2|15
CASSGDRGATGELFF
>NA|NA|TRBV19|TRBJ2-5|13
CASSISLKETQYF
>NA|NA|TRBV28|TRBJ1-2|12
CASSSRTDLNTF
>few|TRBD2|TRBV2|TRBJ2-1|14
CASRPSGGYNEQFF